This record looks at one TCR beta chain sequence and its context. Its antigen is unknown. Base qualities are not provided; no much larger clone lies one nucleotide away. From cysteine to phenylalanine, the CDR3 is 14 amino acids long. This entry keeps only the CDR3 DNA: 42 bases, framed from base 1. To prepare the library, the immunoSEQ multiplex PCR assay was applied. Roughly 9.8 x 10^4 TCR templates per sample were assayed on the deep sequencing platform. Genomic DNA extracted from sorted T cells was the material used for TCRbeta CDR3 sequencing. On the study's bioinformatics: The R programming language was used for the clonal analysis of the TCRbeta CDR3 data. Unstimulated samples were compared with post-reaction CFSE-low samples to define alloreactive CD4+ and CD8+ clones. By matching sequences to the repertoires of sorted unstimulated Treg and non-Treg cells, each alloreactive CD4+ clone was assigned a regulatory or non-regulatory origin. TCRdb re-hosts the immuneACCESS table, in-frame sequences only. Its copies lack some clones; in the studies checked, an unresolved V gene accounts for under half of them, and the cause for the rest is not known. That table is the source of V, J and clone size, and D and trimming were worked out from the DNA. The sample has about 94,000 clones on record, 85% to 95% of them singletons. Of the sample, 0.3% is held by the ten largest clones.

These data originate in a study of siplizumab effects on memory and regulatory T cells (dated by TCRdb to about 2019). In terms of the full investigation: The study examined how the anti-CD2 antibody siplizumab affects alloreactive T-cell subsets in allogeneic mixed lymphocyte reactions built from human PBMCs. General study outcomes and caveats: Among mappable alloreactive CD4+ clones, the Treg-derived fraction averaged around 63% with siplizumab versus 25% to 30% in control reactions. Because sequences below about 10^-5 frequency were poorly captured, only a minor fraction of alloreactive clones could be mapped to unstimulated subsets. Unstimulated naive T cells appeared more diverse than memory T cells, and naive cells seemed to contribute substantially to the alloresponse. Whether proliferating Tregs from siplizumab cultures actually had suppressive function was not functionally confirmed. Siplizumab significantly lowered the cumulative frequency of alloreactive sequences that could be traced to unstimulated CD4+ memory T cells. Roughly 75-97% of proliferating CD4+ or CD8+ clones could not be assigned a naive or memory phenotype.

Sorted unstimulated T cells and proliferating T cells recovered from mixed lymphocyte reactions were subjected to TCRbeta CDR3 sequencing. Fresh whole blood from approximately ten HLA-typed healthy donors was used to isolate PBMCs. To map where alloreactive clones came from, unstimulated CD4+ non-regulatory T cells were FACS-sorted. The clonotype originates from a human donor in good health. The material sequenced was non-Treg CD4+ T cells sorted from blood. The sample's cell subset or site label, decoded: FACS-sorted unstimulated CD4+ non-regulatory T cells. In this chain, TRBV21-1 is recombined with TRBJ1-1; TRBD1 is taken as the D call from the table, unchecked against the DNA. TRBV21-1 is deemed a pseudogene. This receptor carries the CDR3 CATVVYRENTEAFF. The bases read TGTGCCACGGTAGTCTACAGGGAGAACACTGAAGCTTTCTTT.